The 5 T cell receptor beta chains presented below share a single source sample, sequenced in a study of cytomegalovirus exposure and HLA in healthy donors. The primer mix had 60 Vbeta and 13 Jbeta primers. TCRdb keeps only in-frame clones here, not all; method: immunoSEQ multiplex PCR. The sample holds some 150,000 clones, around three quarters seen once. Sequenced sample: PBMCs. Every receptor here comes from a man in his forties in good health and CMV-seronegative.

V usage is TRBV6-4 and J usage is TRBJ2-3, with TRBD1 as a possible D gene (5 bases). V was trimmed by 5 bases and J by 2 bases, leaving 20 bases between them. This CDR3 spans 17 amino acids. CDR1 and CDR2 from the germline V gene are MRHNA and SNTAGT. This CDR3 reads CASSLGPGQDLTDTQYF. Here the CDR3 DNA reads TGTGCCAGCAGTCTCGGCCCAGGACAAGACCTCACAGATACGCAGTATTTT.

This chain uses TRBV7-8 with TRBJ2-5; a possible D gene is TRBD1 (5 bases). Trimming stripped 4 bases from V and 4 bases from J, with 10 bases between. Germline CDR1 and CDR2: SGHVS and FQNEAQ. The CDR3 is 13 residues long. CDR3 loop: CASSWQGRETQYF. CDR3 sequence (DNA): TGTGCCAGCAGCTGGCAGGGAAGAGAGACCCAGTACTTC.

The chain combines TRBV29-1 with TRBJ2-7, with 9 nucleotides matching TRBD1. V was clipped by 1 base and J by 6 bases; unmatched bases: 7. The CDR3 totals 14 residues. Germline V gene lookup returns CDR1 SQVTM and CDR2 ANQGSEA. In nucleotides, the CDR3 is TGCAGCGTTGAAGGGACAGGGGAAAGTAGCGAGCAGTACTTC. Protein product: CSVEGTGESSEQYF.

This clone turned up a few times. The chain combines TRBV5-1 with TRBJ1-1, with 10 positions matching TRBD1. With 0 bases clipped from V and 11 bases from J, the junction kept 10 bases outside the gene matches. This CDR3 contains 15 residues. Germline-derived CDR1 and CDR2 are SGHRS and YFSETQ. Here the CDR3 DNA reads TGCGCCAGCAGCTTGGCTGGACAGGGGGGCCTTGGGGCTTTCTTT. It translates to CASSLAGQGGLGAFF.

Written as DNA, the CDR3 is TGTGCCAGCAGCTTAGGTAGAGACAATGAGCAGTTCTTC. Translation gives CASSLGRDNEQFF. V and J are TRBV7-2 and TRBJ2-1; D not resolved. The V end was cut by 1 base, the J end by 5 bases, with 6 bases between. The CDR3 covers 13 residues. Germline V gene sequence: CDR1 SGHTA, CDR2 FQGNSA.